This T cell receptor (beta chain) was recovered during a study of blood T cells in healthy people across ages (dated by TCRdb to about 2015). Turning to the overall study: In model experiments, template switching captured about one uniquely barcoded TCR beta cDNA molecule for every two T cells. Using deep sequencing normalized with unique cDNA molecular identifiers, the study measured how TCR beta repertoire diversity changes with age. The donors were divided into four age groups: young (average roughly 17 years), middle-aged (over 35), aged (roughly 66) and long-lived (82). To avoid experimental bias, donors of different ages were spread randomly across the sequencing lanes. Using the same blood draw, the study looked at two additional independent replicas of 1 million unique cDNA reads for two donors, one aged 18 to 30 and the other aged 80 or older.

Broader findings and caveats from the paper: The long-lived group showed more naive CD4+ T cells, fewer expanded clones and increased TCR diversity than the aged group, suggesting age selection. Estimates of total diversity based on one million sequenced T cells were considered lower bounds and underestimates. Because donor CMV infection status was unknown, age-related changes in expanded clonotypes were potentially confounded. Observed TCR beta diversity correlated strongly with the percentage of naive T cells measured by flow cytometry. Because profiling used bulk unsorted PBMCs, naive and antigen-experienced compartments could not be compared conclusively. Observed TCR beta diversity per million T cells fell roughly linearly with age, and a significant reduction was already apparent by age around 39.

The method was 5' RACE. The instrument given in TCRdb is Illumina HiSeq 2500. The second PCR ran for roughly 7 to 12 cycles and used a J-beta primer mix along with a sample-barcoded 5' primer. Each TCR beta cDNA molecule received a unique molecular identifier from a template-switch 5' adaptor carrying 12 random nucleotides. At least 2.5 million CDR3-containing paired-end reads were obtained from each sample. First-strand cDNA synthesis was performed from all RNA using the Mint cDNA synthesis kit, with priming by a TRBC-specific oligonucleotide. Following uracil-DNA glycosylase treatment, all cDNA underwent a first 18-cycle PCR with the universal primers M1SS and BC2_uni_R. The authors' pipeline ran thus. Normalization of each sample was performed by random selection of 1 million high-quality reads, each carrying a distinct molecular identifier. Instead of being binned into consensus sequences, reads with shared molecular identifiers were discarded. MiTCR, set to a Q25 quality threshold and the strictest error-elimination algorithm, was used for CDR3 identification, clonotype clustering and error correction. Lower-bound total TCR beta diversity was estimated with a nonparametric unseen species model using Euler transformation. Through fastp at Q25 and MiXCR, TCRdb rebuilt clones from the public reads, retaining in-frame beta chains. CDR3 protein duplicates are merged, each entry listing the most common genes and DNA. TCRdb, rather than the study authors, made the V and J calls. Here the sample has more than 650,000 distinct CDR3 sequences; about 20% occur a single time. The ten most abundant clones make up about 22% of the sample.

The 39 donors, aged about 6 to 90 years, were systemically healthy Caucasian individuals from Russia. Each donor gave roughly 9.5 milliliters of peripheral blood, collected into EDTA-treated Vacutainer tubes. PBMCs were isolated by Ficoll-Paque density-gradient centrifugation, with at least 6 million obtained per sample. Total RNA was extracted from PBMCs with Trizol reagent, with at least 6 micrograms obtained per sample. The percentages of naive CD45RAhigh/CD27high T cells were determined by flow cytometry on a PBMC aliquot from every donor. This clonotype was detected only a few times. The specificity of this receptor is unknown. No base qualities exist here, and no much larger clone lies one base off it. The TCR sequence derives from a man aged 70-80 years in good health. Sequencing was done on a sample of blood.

In nucleotides, the sequence is TGTGCCGACTTTCAGATTGATGGCTACACCTTC. Translated, it reads CADFQIDGYTF. The chain is encoded by TRBV6-2 or TRBV6-3 joined to TRBJ1-2; no D segment can be confidently identified. Taken from cysteine to phenylalanine, the CDR3 has 11 residues. Only CDR3 DNA remains: 33 bases, in frame from the first base. Based on the germline V gene, the CDR1 and CDR2 sequences are MNHEY and SVGEGT. A distance of 13 bases separates the germline ends of V and J, which lose 11 bases and 6 bases respectively.